These 24 T cell receptor beta chains share one sample of origin, sequenced in a study of shared clonotypes between healthy human individuals. TCRdb's table, derived via immunoSEQ multiplex PCR, lists solely in-frame clones and lacks some. The table lists roughly 2.1 million clones, about 92% of them singletons, with about 1.8% in the top ten. The naive CD8 fraction comprised CD45RO-negative cells positively selected for CCR7 and excluded terminally differentiated effector memory CD45RA+ cells. The specimen was naive CD8+ T cells from PBMCs. These receptor sequences come from a man aged 18 to 35 in good health. Some clones in this sample may be carry-over from other donors' samples.

For the CDR3, the DNA is TGTGCCAGCAGTTACGGAGGGTTCGGGGGGCCCCAGCATTTT. Its protein is CASSYGGFGGPQHF. The rearrangement links TRBV6-5 to TRBJ1-5, with D maybe TRBD1 (5 bases). Germline V gene data show CDR1 as MNHEY and CDR2 as SVGAGI. The CDR3 is 14 amino acids. Trimming pared 2 bases from V and 9 bases from J, leaving 14 bases between.

The rearrangement uses TRBV7-9 and TRBJ2-7, with D uncertain. Germline CDR1 is SEHNR and CDR2 is FQNEAQ (reference sequence). Trimming cost V 2 bases and J 6 bases, with 8 bases left between them. This CDR3 spans 12 amino acids. The CDR3 here is CASSLTPREQYF. CDR3 DNA sequence: TGTGCCAGCAGCTTAACCCCCCGCGAGCAGTACTTC.

The chain carries TRBV7-3 and TRBJ2-3; D possibly corresponds to TRBD2 (5 bases). Germline-derived CDR1 and CDR2 are SGHTA and FQGTGA. Trimming pared 0 bases from V and 5 bases from J, leaving 9 bases between. The CDR3 extends over 14 amino acids. The CDR3 sequence: CASSLTGSGDTQYF. In DNA, the CDR3 is TGTGCCAGCAGCTTAACTGGCAGCGGAGATACGCAGTATTTT.

This clone showed up just a few times. This same CDR3 is encoded by further DNA sequences in the sample. V usage is TRBV11-2 and J usage is TRBJ2-7; D gene unclear. This CDR3 spans 12 amino acids. Germline CDR1 and CDR2: SGHAT and FQNNGV. Between the trimmed V and J ends, which lost 1 base and 3 bases, there was a span of 4 bases. CDR3 nucleotides: TGTGCCAGCAGCTTAGGGGACTACGAGCAGTACTTC. Its protein product is CASSLGDYEQYF.

The rearrangement uses TRBV27 and TRBJ2-1, with TRBD1 identical over 7 bases. The V gene end was trimmed by 5 bases and the J gene end by 3 bases; junction bases not matched to a gene: 10. CDR3 length equals 16 residues. From germline, CDR1 is MNHEY and CDR2 SMNVEV (reference sequence). The CDR3 is CASSPKRGPYYNEQFF. CDR3 coding DNA: TGTGCCAGCAGTCCCAAGAGGGGGCCATACTACAATGAGCAGTTCTTC.

The chain couples TRBV7-3 to TRBJ2-7; 10 nucleotides agree with TRBD2. CDR1 is SGHTA and CDR2 is FQGTGA in the germline V gene. Trimming removed 2 bases from V and 5 bases from J; junction bases left unmatched: 6. There are 15 residues in the CDR3. CDR3 DNA sequence: TGTGCCAGCAGCTTAGGGGAGCGGGAGGGGGACGAGCAGTACTTC. This codes for CASSLGEREGDEQYF.

The rearrangement joins TRBV5-1 to TRBJ2-3, with TRBD1 matching over 7 bases. CDR3 size: 18 residues. V lost 0 bases, J lost 2 bases, and 12 bases stayed unmatched. Germline CDR1 reads SGHRS; CDR2 reads YFSETQ. CDR3: CASSLGPGTVLTTDTQYF. DNA of the CDR3: TGCGCCAGCAGCTTGGGGCCCGGGACAGTTCTGACCACAGATACGCAGTATTTT. Combining the CDR3 with reference TRBV5-1 and TRBJ2-3 gives the whole variable domain KAGVTQTPRYLIKTRGQQVTLSCSPISGHRSVSWYQQTPGQGLQFLFEYFSETQRNKGNFPGRFSGRQFSNSRSEMNVSTLELGDSALYLCASSLGPGTVLTTDTQYFGPGTRLTVL.

The chain recombines TRBV19 with TRBJ2-2; TRBD1 agrees at 9 bases. Per the germline V gene, CDR1 is LNHDA and CDR2 is SQIVND (reference sequence). V trimming: 2 bases; J trimming: 3 bases; junction bases outside the gene matches: 1. The CDR3 is made up of 15 amino acids. CDR3 region: CASSIWDRDTGELFF. In nucleotides, the CDR3 is TGTGCCAGTAGTATATGGGACAGGGACACCGGGGAGCTGTTTTTT.

A few counts support this clone. The chain joins TRBV5-8 to TRBJ1-2; a weak D match, TRBD1 (6 bases). The CDR3 consists of 14 residues. The germline gives CDR1 SGHTS, CDR2 YDEGEE. Trimming removed 0 bases from V and 7 bases from J, with 13 bases in between. This CDR3 is CASSLDRALVGYTF. The CDR3 DNA reads TGTGCCAGCAGCTTGGACAGGGCTTTGGTTGGCTACACCTTC.

This clone showed up just a few times. V gene TRBV7-3 combines with J gene TRBJ2-2, with 14 bases identical to TRBD2. Per germline, CDR1 SGHTA and CDR2 FQGTGA. J lost 3 bases, V lost 5 bases, and 14 bases had no gene match. This CDR3 contains 20 residues. CDR3 bases: TGTGCCAGCAGCGCGCCGTCCGGGACTAGCGGGAGTAGCGACACCGGGGAGCTGTTTTTT. Translated, it gives CASSAPSGTSGSSDTGELFF.

The chain is built from TRBV7-9 and TRBJ2-7; 14 nucleotides match TRBD2. J gave up 3 bases and V 4 bases, and 11 bases lay outside the gene matches. Germline CDR1 reads SEHNR; CDR2 reads FQNEAQ (reference sequence). This CDR3 spans 18 amino acids. In DNA, the CDR3 is TGTGCCAGCAGCTCGCCGGGACTAGCGGGAGAGGGGTACTACGAGCAGTACTTC. It translates to CASSSPGLAGEGYYEQYF.

Here the CDR3 DNA reads TGTGCCGGTCGGCCCCCCGGGGCTGCCGTTGCGGACACCATATATTTT. Translated: CAGRPPGAAVADTIYF. V and J are TRBV7-9 and TRBJ1-3, with a tentative D call TRBD1 (5 bases). From germline, CDR1 is SEHNR and CDR2 FQNEAQ (reference sequence). This CDR3 comprises 16 residues. Trimming stripped 11 bases from V and 8 bases from J, with 28 bases between.

CDR3 region: CASSLALAGGFYEQYF. The CDR3 region has the DNA TGTGCCAGCAGCTTGGCGCTAGCGGGAGGATTCTACGAGCAGTACTTC. V is TRBV5-5 and J is TRBJ2-7; TRBD2 agrees at 11 bases. The CDR3 contains 16 residues. V gave up 0 bases and J gave up 3 bases; unmatched junction bases: 5. Germline V gene lookup returns CDR1 SGHKS and CDR2 YYEKEE (reference sequence).

This chain uses TRBV9 with TRBJ1-5; D gene ambiguous. Trimming cost V 3 bases and J 6 bases, with 10 bases left between them. CDR3 length: 13 residues. CDR1 is SGDLS, CDR2 YYNGEE, per germline. CDR3 sequence reads: CASSATDGQPQHF. DNA of the CDR3: TGTGCCAGCAGCGCCACTGATGGTCAGCCCCAGCATTTT.

V usage is TRBV27 and J usage is TRBJ2-1; 12 bases match TRBD2. The CDR3 is made up of 16 amino acids. Germline loops: CDR1 MNHEY, CDR2 SMNVEV (reference sequence). The ends lost 4 bases at V and 8 bases at J; junction bases unmatched: 9. Here the CDR3 reads CASSSRLAGDSHEQFF. The CDR3 coding sequence is TGTGCCAGCAGTTCCCGACTAGCGGGAGATTCCCATGAGCAGTTCTTC.

The V and J genes are TRBV15 and TRBJ2-7; 8 bases match TRBD1. The trim removed 5 bases at V and 4 bases at J, leaving 4 bases unmatched. This CDR3 contains 13 residues. CDR1 LNHNV and CDR2 YYDKDF come from the germline V gene (reference sequence). CDR3 sequence: CATSPTGAYEQYF. The DNA for the CDR3 is TGTGCCACCAGCCCGACAGGGGCTTACGAGCAGTACTTC. The full variable domain, in which reference TRBV15 and TRBJ2-7 provide the parts outside the CDR3, is DAMVIQNPRYQVTQFGKPVTLSCSQTLNHNVMYWYQQKSSQAPKLLFHYYDKDFNNEADTPDNFQSRRPNTSFCFLDIRSPGLGDTAMYLCATSPTGAYEQYFGPGTRLTVT.

The rearrangement uses TRBV7-2 and TRBJ2-7; D possibly corresponds to TRBD1 (6 bases). Germline lookup yields CDR1 SGHTA and CDR2 FQGNSA. The CDR3 length is 15 residues. V lost 6 bases, J lost 0 bases, and 15 bases lay in between. This CDR3 reads CASRSTGPHSYEQYF. CDR3 nucleotide sequence: TGTGCCAGCAGAAGTACAGGGCCCCACTCCTACGAGCAGTACTTC.

The chain employs TRBV4-2 and TRBJ2-1; TRBD2 agrees at 10 bases. CDR3 length equals 17 residues. Trimming cost V 5 bases and J 1 base; bases outside gene matches: 8. The germline V gene has CDR1 LGHNA and CDR2 YNFKEQ. The CDR3 coding sequence is TGTGCCAGCAGCTACCCGATAGCGGGAGGATCCTACAATGAGCAGTTCTTC. It codes for CASSYPIAGGSYNEQFF.

V usage is TRBV7-8 and J usage is TRBJ2-3, with a weak D call TRBD2 (5 bases). The germline V gene has CDR1 SGHVS and CDR2 FQNEAQ. V lost 2 bases and J lost 8, with 8 bases in between. The CDR3 extends over 12 amino acids. In DNA form, the CDR3 reads TGTGCCAGCAGCTTAAGGGAGATTACGCAGTATTTT. It yields the protein CASSLREITQYF.

The chain joins TRBV6-5 to TRBJ2-7, with a possible D match to TRBD2 (5 bases). Per germline, CDR1 MNHEY and CDR2 SVGAGI. The V gene lost 4 bases and the J gene lost 6 bases, with 13 bases spanning the gap. The CDR3 runs 13 residues. CDR3: CASSSLRGSEQYF. The CDR3, as DNA: TGTGCCAGCAGTTCCCTCCGGGGTTCCGAGCAGTACTTC.

V usage is TRBV6-5 and J usage is TRBJ1-1; 11 bases fit TRBD1. Germline CDR1 reads MNHEY; CDR2 reads SVGAGI. The CDR3 totals 15 residues. V shed 5 bases and J 1 base; nucleotides not matched to a gene: 3. The CDR3 loop reads CASSPGQGANTEAFF. Written as DNA, the CDR3 is TGTGCCAGCAGTCCTGGACAGGGGGCGAACACTGAAGCTTTCTTT.

In the case of this clone: The same CDR3 arises from other DNA sequences in this sample as well. The chain carries TRBV28 and TRBJ1-1; possibly TRBD1 for D (5 bases). The V end lost 3 bases, the J end lost 1 base, and 6 bases lay between the germline ends. Germline V gene sequence: CDR1 MDHEN, CDR2 SYDVKM. CDR3 length: 13 residues. In DNA, the CDR3 is TGTGCCAGCAGTTTGACAGAGAACACTGAAGCTTTCTTT. Protein sequence: CASSLTENTEAFF.

The V and J genes are TRBV27 and TRBJ1-1; tentative D call: TRBD1 (5 bases). This CDR3 contains 15 residues. Germline CDR1 is MNHEY and CDR2 is SMNVEV (reference sequence). V was cut by 7 bases and J by 1 base, with 16 bases left in between. Here the CDR3 DNA reads TGTGCCAGCACCCTAAGGGGTCTGGGGAACACTGAAGCTTTCTTT. Amino acid sequence: CASTLRGLGNTEAFF.

There are a few counts of this clone. This chain joins TRBV6-1 and TRBJ2-5, with 10 bases fitting TRBD1. This CDR3 has 15 amino acids. The V gene's germline CDR1 is MNHNS and CDR2 SASEGT. V lost 7 bases and J lost 5; bases outside the gene matches: 10. CDR3 sequence: CASKTLTGGHETQYF. CDR3 nucleotide sequence: TGTGCCAGCAAGACGTTGACAGGGGGCCACGAGACCCAGTACTTC.